This T cell receptor (beta chain) was captured in a study of OX40 agonist ivuxolimab in advanced cancers. Background on the study: Intravenous ivuxolimab was administered to patients every 2 weeks at 0.01 to 10 mg/kg. The eligibility criteria allowed prior anti-PD-1, anti-PD-L1 or anti-CTLA-4 therapy, and 40% had some.

TCRdb's table, derived via immunoSEQ multiplex PCR, lists solely in-frame clones and lacks some. The sample lists under 15,000 clones, approximately 85% occurring once. Study results and limitations: Also showing low normalized T-cell clonal expansion were some of the nonresponders. Relative to CD4+ cells, CD8+ T cells on average had more expanded clones.

A note on this clone: Its cognate antigen is unknown.

Trimming shortened V by 0 bases and J by 6 bases, and 9 bases separated the two germline ends. CDR1 is SGHVS, CDR2 FQNEAQ, per germline. The CDR3 sequence is 14 residues long. Sequenced material: CD4+ or CD8+ T cells sorted from blood, taken in a trial of the OX40 agonist ivuxolimab. This TCR was recovered from an adult with an advanced solid tumor such as melanoma, head and neck, liver or kidney cancer. The chain joins TRBV7-8 to TRBJ2-1; tentatively, D is TRBD2 (6 bases). CDR3 in amino acids: CASSLAAGSNEQFF. The CDR3 DNA follows: TGTGCCAGCAGCTTAGCTGCCGGGAGCAATGAGCAGTTCTTC. Filled out from reference TRBV7-8 and TRBJ2-1, the complete variable domain reads GAGVSQSPRYKVAKRGQDVALRCDPISGHVSLFWYQQALGQGPEFLTYFQNEAQLDKSGLPSDRFFAERPEGSVSTLKIQRTQQEDSAVYLCASSLAAGSNEQFFGPGTRLTVL.